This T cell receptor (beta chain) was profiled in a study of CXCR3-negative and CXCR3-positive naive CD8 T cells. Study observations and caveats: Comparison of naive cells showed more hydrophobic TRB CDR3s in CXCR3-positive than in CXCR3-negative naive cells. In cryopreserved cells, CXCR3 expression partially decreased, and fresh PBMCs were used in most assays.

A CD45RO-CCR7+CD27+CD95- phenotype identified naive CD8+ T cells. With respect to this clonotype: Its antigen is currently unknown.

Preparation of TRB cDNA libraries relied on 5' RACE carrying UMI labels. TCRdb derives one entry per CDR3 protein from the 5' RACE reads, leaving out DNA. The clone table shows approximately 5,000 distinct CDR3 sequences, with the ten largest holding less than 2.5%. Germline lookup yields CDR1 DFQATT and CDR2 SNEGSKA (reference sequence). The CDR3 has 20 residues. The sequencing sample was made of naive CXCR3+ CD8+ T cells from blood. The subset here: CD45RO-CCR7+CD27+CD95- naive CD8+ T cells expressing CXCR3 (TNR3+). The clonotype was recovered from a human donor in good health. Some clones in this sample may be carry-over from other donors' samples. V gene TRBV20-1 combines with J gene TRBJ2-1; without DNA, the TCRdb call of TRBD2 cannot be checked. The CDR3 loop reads CSAMGGGLGLAGFAYNEQFF.